This T cell receptor (beta chain) was documented in a study of blood T cell repertoires in COVID-19. For the study at large: Some COVID-19 samples were acute and others convalescent; all came from the United States, Italy and Spain. T cells, B-cell-depleted T cells, or PBMCs provided the cDNA or gDNA that served as material.

Germline loops: CDR1 PRHDT, CDR2 FYEKMQ (reference sequence). Trimming stripped 2 bases from V and 2 bases from J, with 19 bases between. The CDR3 covers 17 residues. Methods used by the authors: The authors estimated nucleated cell counts from reference gene primer amplification. Method: immunoSEQ multiplex PCR; TCRdb's copy keeps in-frame clones and lacks some. V and J calls and clone size are those listed in that table; D and trimming were worked out from the DNA. The data contain 250,000 to 350,000 clones, 86% of them singletons. The sequence was obtained from a woman aged 30 to 39 who had recovered from COVID-19. V usage is TRBV13 and J usage is TRBJ2-7; D is possibly TRBD2 (6 bases). Sequencing was done on a sample of peripheral blood. This CDR3 reads CASSLSLGGGSTYEQYF. CDR3 bases: TGTGCCAGCAGCTTATCGTTGGGAGGCGGCAGCACCTACGAGCAGTACTTC.